Here is one TCR beta chain with its context. No antigen is known for it. Run at survey level, the immunoSEQ assay was version v3.0. Profiling relied on immunoSEQ multiplex PCR, and the TCRdb table lists in-frame clones only, not all of them. Of about 5,600 clones detected, roughly 73% appear once; the ten largest clones hold about 10%. Post-ART PBMC samples numbered at least two per donor, and pre-ART ones at least one. 1-10 million cryopreserved PBMC were held in samples before DNA extraction. This entry comes from a study of long-term antiretroviral therapy in people with HIV. About the study: When the earliest samples were collected, ART was typically delayed until CD4 counts fell. Regarding the study as a whole: Although diversity increased after ART, it remained lower than in transplant donor controls.

Here the sequenced sample was unsorted PBMCs, taken 1.8 years before starting antiretroviral therapy. This receptor was taken from a man between 40 and 49 years old with HIV.

Here the CDR3 DNA reads TGTGCCAGCAGGTCCCGGGGACCTAATGAAAAACTGTTTTTT. It encodes CASRSRGPNEKLFF. V is TRBV28 and J is TRBJ1-4; D is possibly TRBD1 (5 bases). The germline gives CDR1 MDHEN, CDR2 SYDVKM. The ends were cut back, 6 bases at V and 3 bases at J, with 11 bases in the middle. The CDR3 has 14 amino acids. Combining the CDR3 with reference TRBV28 and TRBJ1-4 gives the whole variable domain DVKVTQSSRYLVKRTGEKVFLECVQDMDHENMFWYRQDPGLGLRLIYFSYDVKMKEKGDIPEGYSVSREKKERFSLILESASTNQTSMYLCASRSRGPNEKLFFGSGTQLSVL.